The entry below describes one T cell receptor beta chain. The data were taken from a study of blood T cell repertoires in COVID-19. Study context: The United States, Italy and Spain were the sources of the acute and convalescent COVID-19 samples.

Living in about 25 US areas, the participants were between roughly 18 and 89 years of age. Grouping used clinical history reported by participants in a survey and questionnaire. As handled by the study authors: Researchers report that nucleated cell counts were estimated from reference gene primer amplification. Assay used: immunoSEQ multiplex PCR; TCRdb lists only in-frame clones, some missing. D and trimming were read from the DNA, whereas the V and J calls and clone size are those reported in that table. The top ten hold approximately 2% of the sample, which has approximately 390,000 clones, over 75% seen once. The CDR3 runs 14 residues. Between the trimmed V and J ends, which lost 0 bases and 6 bases, there was a span of 9 bases. CDR1 and CDR2 (germline): LGHNA, YNFKEQ.

This TCR was sampled from a woman aged 40 to 49 with acute COVID-19. This chain links TRBV4-2 with TRBJ1-3; D uncertain. The material sequenced was PBMCs or T cells enriched from blood (not recorded which). DNA for the CDR3: TGTGCCAGCAGCCAAGAGACACACGAAAACACCATATATTTT. Protein sequence: CASSQETHENTIYF.